Below are 32 T cell receptor beta chains sequenced from a single sample in a study of CD8+ T cells in alopecia areata. RNA, once extracted, was reverse transcribed into cDNA for use as the sequencing template. Clones were sequenced by immunoSEQ multiplex PCR, and TCRdb holds only the in-frame ones, with some missing. The sample has about 180,000 clones; around 63% are singletons. The sample was CD4+ T cells sorted from blood, taken at week 0. These receptor sequences come from a human donor with alopecia areata.

V gene TRBV27 combines with J gene TRBJ2-7; D is uncertain. Trimming pared 3 bases from V and 1 base from J, leaving 7 bases between. This CDR3 comprises 13 residues. The V gene's germline CDR1 is MNHEY and CDR2 SMNVEV (reference sequence). The CDR3 nucleotides read TGTGCCAGCAGTTTGTCAAATTCCTACGAGCAGTACTTC. This codes for CASSLSNSYEQYF.

The rearrangement links TRBV30 to TRBJ2-2; D is unresolved. Germline CDR1 is GTSNPN and CDR2 is SVGIG (reference sequence). V was cut by 1 base and J by 3 bases, with 9 bases left in between. The CDR3 has 14 residues. The CDR3 sequence is CAWSEKGDTGELFF. The CDR3 DNA follows: TGTGCCTGGAGTGAAAAGGGCGACACCGGGGAGCTGTTTTTT.

This clone was observed a few times. The chain carries TRBV4-3 and TRBJ1-1; D remains unclear. Trimming removed 3 bases at V and 3 bases at J, with 5 bases between. Germline V gene sequence: CDR1 LGHNA, CDR2 YSLEER. CDR3 length: 12 residues. The CDR3 bases are TGCGCCAGCAGCCAGGACCACACTGAAGCTTTCTTT. This sequence encodes CASSQDHTEAFF.

The chain uses TRBV6-5 and TRBJ2-1; no clear D gene. Trimming left V 6 bases short and J 16 bases short, with 16 bases between. Germline V gives CDR1 MNHEY, CDR2 SVGAGI. The CDR3 runs 11 residues. Here the CDR3 reads CASRLLGREFF. DNA of the CDR3: TGTGCCAGCAGGCTCCTCGGTAGGGAATTCTTC.

The chain carries TRBV29-1 and TRBJ1-2; the D gene is possibly TRBD1 (6 bases). V gave up 6 bases and J gave up 1 base, with 15 bases separating them. The CDR3 consists of 14 residues. Germline lookup yields CDR1 SQVTM and CDR2 ANQGSEA. CDR3 bases: TGCAGCGTCGCCAGGGGAGGCGGTAACTATGGCTACACCTTC. Translated: CSVARGGGNYGYTF.

The gene calls are TRBV30 and TRBJ1-6; D possibly corresponds to TRBD1 (5 bases). Trimming took 3 bases from V and 9 from J, leaving 12 bases between them. The CDR3 has 13 amino acids. Germline V gene sequence: CDR1 GTSNPN, CDR2 SVGIG (reference sequence). In DNA, the CDR3 is TGTGCCTGGAGAGACAGTTTTTTTTCACCCCTCCACTTT. It translates to CAWRDSFFSPLHF.

The table lists this clone with a few counts. The V gene is TRBV5-1, the J gene TRBJ2-3, with 10 bases lining up with TRBD2. The CDR3 consists of 15 residues. Germline assignment: CDR1 SGHRS and CDR2 YFSETQ. V dropped 4 bases and J dropped 2; count of bases not matched to a gene: 4. CDR3 sequence (DNA): TGCGCCAGCAGCCCAGGACTAGCGGTCACAGATACGCAGTATTTT. Translating gives CASSPGLAVTDTQYF. The full variable domain, its missing parts supplied by reference TRBV5-1 and TRBJ2-3, is KAGVTQTPRYLIKTRGQQVTLSCSPISGHRSVSWYQQTPGQGLQFLFEYFSETQRNKGNFPGRFSGRQFSNSRSEMNVSTLELGDSALYLCASSPGLAVTDTQYFGPGTRLTVL.

This clone appeared a few times. Within the sample, other DNA sequences also encode this same CDR3. The rearrangement uses TRBV27 and TRBJ2-7; D is perhaps TRBD1 (5 bases). The ends were cut back, 2 bases at V and 4 bases at J, with 6 bases in the middle. The germline V gene has CDR1 MNHEY and CDR2 SMNVEV (reference sequence). CDR3 length: 12 amino acids. The chain's CDR3 is CASSLQGYEQYF. In DNA, the CDR3 is TGTGCCAGCAGTTTACAGGGATACGAGCAGTACTTC.

This chain uses TRBV6-6 with TRBJ1-1; D is perhaps TRBD1 (5 bases). The CDR3 covers 13 residues. V was clipped by 6 bases and J by 11 bases, with 19 bases between them. Germline CDR1 and CDR2: MNHNY and SVGAGI (reference sequence). The DNA for the CDR3 is TGTGCCAGCAGCCGCCCAGGGTTAAGTGAGGCTTTCTTT. Protein sequence: CASSRPGLSEAFF.

The chain recombines TRBV5-1 with TRBJ1-5, with D perhaps TRBD1 (5 bases). Germline loops: CDR1 SGHRS, CDR2 YFSETQ. V was pared by 2 bases and J by 5 bases, with 14 bases between. This CDR3 comprises 15 residues. CDR3 in amino acids: CASSFGHGADQPQHF. The CDR3 nucleotides read TGCGCCAGCAGCTTCGGGCACGGGGCGGATCAGCCCCAGCATTTT. Drawing the rest from reference TRBV5-1 and TRBJ1-5, the complete variable domain is KAGVTQTPRYLIKTRGQQVTLSCSPISGHRSVSWYQQTPGQGLQFLFEYFSETQRNKGNFPGRFSGRQFSNSRSEMNVSTLELGDSALYLCASSFGHGADQPQHFGDGTRLSIL.

This chain links TRBV30 with TRBJ2-7, with 7 bases fitting TRBD1. Germline V gives CDR1 GTSNPN, CDR2 SVGIG (reference sequence). The V gene end was trimmed by 0 bases and the J gene end by 2 bases; junction bases not matched to a gene: 7. This CDR3 has 15 amino acids. The CDR3 region is CAWSVSTTGPYEQYF. The CDR3 DNA sequence: TGTGCCTGGAGTGTCTCCACGACAGGGCCCTACGAGCAGTACTTC.

This clone was picked up one time. V and J are TRBV29-1 and TRBJ2-3; 12 bases match TRBD2. Trimming took 3 bases from V and 3 from J; bases not matched to a gene: 4. The germline V gene encodes CDR1 SQVTM and CDR2 ANQGSEA. There are 15 residues in the CDR3. The CDR3 is CSVDTSGGLTDTQYF. The CDR3 bases are TGCAGCGTTGACACTAGCGGGGGGTTAACAGATACGCAGTATTTT.

The chain uses TRBV29-1 and TRBJ1-1, with 7 bases aligning to TRBD1. V gave up 7 bases and J gave up 1 base; unmatched junction bases: 6. The CDR3 has 13 amino acids. Germline CDR1 reads SQVTM; CDR2 reads ANQGSEA. The CDR3 loop is CSAAGQWNTEAFF. DNA of the CDR3: TGCAGCGCTGCGGGACAGTGGAACACTGAAGCTTTCTTT.

The chain carries TRBV29-1 and TRBJ1-2, with D unclear. Between the trimmed V and J ends, which lost 6 bases and 3 bases, there was a span of 11 bases. CDR3 length: 12 amino acids. CDR1 is SQVTM and CDR2 is ANQGSEA in the germline V gene. The CDR3 region has the DNA TGCAGCGTCCCTGGAGGGTACTATGGCTACACCTTC. The encoded protein is CSVPGGYYGYTF.

V and J are TRBV6-5 and TRBJ1-1, with D tentatively TRBD1 (6 bases). This CDR3 has 15 residues. The germline V and J ends were trimmed by 0 bases and 1 base, with 9 bases remaining between them. Germline values: CDR1 MNHEY, CDR2 SVGAGI. CDR3 sequence reads: CASSYSGASNTEAFF. CDR3 coding DNA: TGTGCCAGCAGTTACTCGGGGGCTTCGAACACTGAAGCTTTCTTT.

This clone was observed a handful of times. This chain joins TRBV7-3 and TRBJ1-5; unclear D gene. V lost 2 bases, J lost 0 bases, and 8 bases lay in between. The CDR3 sequence is 15 residues long. Germline V gives CDR1 SGHTA, CDR2 FQGTGA. CDR3 nucleotide sequence: TGTGCCAGCAGCTTAGGGAGCGGTAGCAATCAGCCCCAGCATTTT. Its translation: CASSLGSGSNQPQHF.

This chain links TRBV13 with TRBJ1-6, with TRBD1 matching 7 bases. There are 16 residues in the CDR3. Germline V lookup: CDR1 PRHDT, CDR2 FYEKMQ (reference sequence). Germline trimming cut 6 bases from V and 6 bases from J; bases unmatched to any gene: 11. The CDR3 DNA reads TGTGCCAGCAGGGCCAGGACTGGACAGGTTAATTCACCCCTCCACTTT. Its protein is CASRARTGQVNSPLHF.

This chain connects TRBV9 to TRBJ1-1, with D unresolved. The CDR3 is made up of 17 amino acids. CDR1 and CDR2 (germline): SGDLS, YYNGEE. Deletions cut 0 bases from V and 0 bases from J, with 15 bases between. CDR3 DNA: TGTGCCAGCAGCGTAGACCCCGCCAGTCTCATGAACACTGAAGCTTTCTTT. Translating it yields CASSVDPASLMNTEAFF.

V gene TRBV4-1 combines with J gene TRBJ2-6, with 7 nucleotides matching TRBD1. After removal of 4 bases from V and 2 bases from J, the junction contained 8 bases not matched to a gene. The CDR3 is 17 residues long. The germline V gene encodes CDR1 MGHRA and CDR2 YSYEKL. The CDR3 DNA reads as TGCGCCAGCAGCCCCCTTGGACAGGTCCCTGGGGCCAACGTCCTGACTTTC. This gives the protein CASSPLGQVPGANVLTF.

This clone turned up a few times. V gene TRBV29-1 combines with J gene TRBJ2-3; no definite D call. Trimming pared 4 bases from V and 4 bases from J, leaving 6 bases between. Germline CDR1 reads SQVTM; CDR2 reads ANQGSEA. This CDR3 has 11 amino acids. CDR3 loop: CSVVWADTQYF. The CDR3 DNA reads TGCAGCGTTGTTTGGGCAGATACGCAGTATTTT.

The chain combines TRBV30 with TRBJ2-2; possible D gene TRBD2, 6 bases. This CDR3 contains 18 residues. Germline CDR1 and CDR2: GTSNPN and SVGIG (reference sequence). Between the trimmed V and J ends, which lost 2 bases and 6 bases, there was a span of 25 bases. The CDR3 loop is CAWSPPRPAGRGAGELFF. CDR3 DNA sequence: TGTGCCTGGAGTCCCCCTCGCCCGGCAGGGCGGGGTGCCGGGGAGCTGTTTTTT.

J is TRBJ2-2 and V is TRBV11-2; D uncertain. Germline V CDR1 and CDR2: SGHAT, FQNNGV. The CDR3 runs 15 residues. The V end was cut by 4 bases, the J end by 5 bases, with 14 bases between. CDR3 nucleotide sequence: TGTGCCAGCAGCTGGTGGAGCGCCACTACCGGGGAGCTGTTTTTT. Translated: CASSWWSATTGELFF.

The genes are TRBV29-1 and TRBJ2-7, with D perhaps matching TRBD2 (5 bases). The CDR3 covers 12 residues. The germline V and J ends were trimmed by 7 bases and 2 bases, with 12 bases remaining between them. Germline CDR1 reads SQVTM; CDR2 reads ANQGSEA. In DNA, the CDR3 is TGCAGCGGACGTTCGGGGACCTACGAGCAGTACTTC. Translated, it gives CSGRSGTYEQYF.

This clone appeared a few times. CDR3 nucleotide sequence: TGTGCCAGCAGCCAGTCCCTAGGCGTCGATACGCAGTATTTT. As protein: CASSQSLGVDTQYF. The chain uses TRBV4-2 and TRBJ2-3, with D unresolved. This CDR3 comprises 14 residues. Germline CDR1 reads LGHNA; CDR2 reads YNFKEQ. V shed 3 bases and J shed 6 bases, with 13 bases lying between them.

The chain is built from TRBV29-1 and TRBJ2-1; the D is unclear. V was pared by 3 bases and J by 0 bases, with 12 bases between. Germline CDR1 reads SQVTM; CDR2 reads ANQGSEA. The CDR3 has 15 amino acids. CDR3 amino acids: CSVEGTAYSYNEQFF. In DNA form, the CDR3 reads TGCAGCGTTGAGGGTACAGCCTACTCCTACAATGAGCAGTTCTTC.

This clone has only a few counts. The chain is built from TRBV9 and TRBJ1-2, with a tentative D call TRBD1 (6 bases). The CDR3 extends over 14 amino acids. Between the trimmed V and J ends, which lost 2 bases and 4 bases, there was a span of 12 bases. CDR1 and CDR2 (germline): SGDLS, YYNGEE. CDR3 in DNA: TGTGCCAGCAGCGTCCGATCGGACAGCTATGGCTACACCTTC. It specifies CASSVRSDSYGYTF. Filled out from reference TRBV9 and TRBJ1-2, the complete variable domain reads DSGVTQTPKHLITATGQRVTLRCSPRSGDLSVYWYQQSLDQGLQFLIQYYNGEERAKGNILERFSAQQFPDLHSELNLSSLELGDSALYFCASSVRSDSYGYTFGSGTRLTVV.

The chain is built from TRBV30 and TRBJ1-2; 11 bases line up with TRBD1. From germline, CDR1 is GTSNPN and CDR2 SVGIG (reference sequence). Trimming at V came to 1 base and at J to 6 bases, leaving 7 bases not matched to a gene. The CDR3 is 15 residues long. The CDR3, as DNA: TGTGCCTGGAGTGGGGGACAGGGGGTTCTTGATGGCTACACCTTC. Amino acid sequence: CAWSGGQGVLDGYTF.

The chain joins TRBV27 to TRBJ1-2; D is unresolved. V was trimmed by 2 bases and J by 4 bases, leaving 11 bases between them. This CDR3 is 14 amino acids long. Per the germline V gene, CDR1 is MNHEY and CDR2 is SMNVEV (reference sequence). The CDR3 loop reads CASSLSRGIYGYTF. CDR3 coding DNA: TGTGCCAGCAGTTTAAGCCGGGGAATCTATGGCTACACCTTC.

The J gene is TRBJ2-7, the V gene TRBV4-3; the D is unclear. Deletions cut 0 bases from V and 0 bases from J, with 18 bases between. Per germline, CDR1 LGHNA and CDR2 YSLEER. CDR3 length: 18 residues. The CDR3 is CASSQDLVTGRSSYEQYF. The CDR3 DNA reads TGCGCCAGCAGCCAAGATCTAGTAACCGGCCGGAGCTCCTACGAGCAGTACTTC.

The chain recombines TRBV12-5 with TRBJ1-2, with 7 positions matching TRBD1. V shed 4 bases, J shed 4 bases, and the junction held 6 bases outside the gene matches. Per germline, CDR1 LGHNT and CDR2 FRNRAP. This CDR3 spans 14 amino acids. The CDR3 loop reads CASGSDRDSYGYTF. The DNA for the CDR3 is TGTGCTAGTGGTTCCGACAGGGACTCCTATGGCTACACCTTC.

The chain couples TRBV9 to TRBJ2-1; the match to TRBD2 covers 10 bases. The J segment lost 6 bases and the V segment lost 2 bases, leaving 11 bases of the junction unmatched. The CDR3 covers 17 residues. In germline, CDR1 is SGDLS, CDR2 YYNGEE. Here the CDR3 reads CASSVDPSGGPLNEQFF. DNA of the CDR3: TGTGCCAGCAGCGTCGATCCTAGCGGGGGACCACTCAATGAGCAGTTCTTC.

This clone turned up a few times. The rearrangement joins TRBV29-1 to TRBJ1-2; D might be TRBD1 (5 bases). The CDR3 is 12 amino acids. The germline V and J ends were trimmed by 5 bases and 8 bases, with 15 bases remaining between them. The V gene's germline CDR1 is SQVTM and CDR2 ANQGSEA. The CDR3 DNA is TGCAGCGTTCAGCTGGACATTCGGGGCTACACCTTC. Translation gives CSVQLDIRGYTF.